The 7 T cell receptor beta chains given below trace back to one sample, sequenced in a study of identical twins (dated by TCRdb to 2015 to 2016). The library was built by means of 5' RACE. Reads for this sample came from an Illumina HiSeq 2000. The public reads were reanalyzed by TCRdb: fastp trimming at Q25, MiXCR alignment, in-frame beta chains only. Rows matching on CDR3 protein sequence are summarized as one entry with the most common DNA and genes. The sample table lists 400,000 to 550,000 distinct CDR3 sequences, over 11% of them with a count of one. The ten largest clones take up approximately 1% of the sample. The same specimen was also included in a second study, on yellow fever vaccine responses in identical twins.

The sequencing sample was made of CD4+ T cells sorted from blood. The receptors were sampled from a young woman in good health.

The V gene is TRBV3-1, the J gene TRBJ2-7, with 10 bases that match TRBD1. The germline V gene has CDR1 LGHDT and CDR2 YNNKEL (reference sequence). The CDR3 loop spans 15 amino acids. After removal of 4 bases from V and 4 bases from J, the junction contained 7 bases not matched to a gene. This CDR3 is CASSLPGQGRYEQYF. DNA for the CDR3: TGTGCCAGCAGCCTCCCGGGACAGGGGAGGTACGAGCAGTACTTC.

In this sample, this clonotype turned up a few times. This rearrangement joins TRBV30 to TRBJ2-2; D gene ambiguous. This CDR3 has 15 amino acids. V was trimmed by 5 bases and J by 6 bases, leaving 19 bases between them. Looked up from germline, CDR1 is GTSNPN and CDR2 is SVGIG (reference sequence). CDR3 nucleotides: TGTGCCTGGTCGGACGGTAAAATGGGTGCCGGGGAGCTGTTTTTT. Encoded protein: CAWSDGKMGAGELFF.

The V and J genes are TRBV9 and TRBJ1-5; D is possibly TRBD1 (5 bases). Trimming removed 5 bases at V and 10 bases at J, with 13 bases between. CDR1 and CDR2 (germline): SGDLS, YYNGEE. The CDR3 covers 12 residues. CDR3 DNA sequence: TGTGCCAGCAGTGACGGGGGTTATCCCCAGCATTTT. It encodes CASSDGGYPQHF.

This clonotype was recorded a few times. V gene TRBV5-1 combines with J gene TRBJ2-7, with D perhaps TRBD1 (6 bases). V was cut by 2 bases and J by 4 bases, with 13 bases left in between. Germline CDR1 SGHRS, CDR2 YFSETQ. The CDR3 length is 14 residues. The CDR3, as DNA: TGCGCCAGCAGCTTTACAAGTACAGGGTACGAGCAGTACTTC. This translates into CASSFTSTGYEQYF. The full variable domain, completed using reference TRBV5-1 and TRBJ2-7, is KAGVTQTPRYLIKTRGQQVTLSCSPISGHRSVSWYQQTPGQGLQFLFEYFSETQRNKGNFPGRFSGRQFSNSRSEMNVSTLELGDSALYLCASSFTSTGYEQYFGPGTRLTVT.

The chain employs TRBV9 and TRBJ2-1; D is perhaps TRBD2 (6 bases). Trimming pared 7 bases from V and 4 bases from J, leaving 12 bases between. Germline CDR1 reads SGDLS; CDR2 reads YYNGEE. The CDR3 sequence is 13 residues long. CDR3 region: CASRGTGYNEQFF. In nucleotides, the CDR3 is TGTGCCAGCCGGGGGACGGGATACAATGAGCAGTTCTTC.

V is TRBV6-1 and J is TRBJ2-1; either TRBD1 or TRBD2 may supply D (6 bases each). This CDR3 is built from 15 residues. The ends were cut back, 0 bases at V and 4 bases at J, with 10 bases in the middle. Germline V CDR1 and CDR2: MNHNS, SASEGT. DNA for the CDR3: TGTGCCAGCAGTGAAGCGGGGGGCGATTACAATGAGCAGTTCTTC. Its translation is CASSEAGGDYNEQFF.

Here the CDR3 DNA reads TGTGCCAGTAGTATCGGGACGGTGAACACTGAAGCTTTCTTT. The encoded protein is CASSIGTVNTEAFF. This sequence joins TRBV19 and TRBJ1-1; possibly TRBD1 for D (5 bases). Trimming removed 3 bases from V and 0 bases from J, with 8 bases in between. CDR1 is LNHDA, CDR2 SQIVND, per germline (reference sequence). This CDR3 spans 14 amino acids.